The rows below give T cell receptor beta chains drawn from one sample of a study of T cells after yellow fever vaccination. MiXCR, applied by TCRdb to the 5' RACE reads, yields one record per CDR3 protein. Of about 550,000 distinct CDR3 sequences in the sample, 15% to 20% are singletons; the top ten hold approximately 14%. The input for sequencing was PBMCs, taken 15 days after the yellow fever booster vaccination. The origin of the receptors is a man younger than 45 who received the YFV17D yellow fever vaccine. CDR3s include the opening cysteine and the closing phenylalanine or tryptophan. D genes are given only for firm matches. Size is omitted from some rows. Given values are once, few, many or a class for expanded clones.

>TRBJ2-1|-|TRBV24-1|15|-
CATSALGSSYNEQFF
TGTGCCACCAGTGCCTTGGGAAGCTCCTACAATGAGCAGTTCTTC
>TRBJ2-2|-|TRBV7-6|14|-
CASSRGAVTGELFF
TGTGCCAGCAGTCGAGGGGCAGTCACCGGGGAGCTGTTTTTT
>TRBJ2-5|TRBD2|TRBV18|14|few
CASSSTSVQETQYF
TGTGCCAGCTCATCGACTAGCGTTCAAGAGACCCAGTACTTC
>TRBJ2-7|-|TRBV27|15|-
CASSSGISVTHEQYF
TGTGCCAGCAGTTCTGGGATTAGTGTTACGCACGAGCAGTACTTC
>TRBJ2-5|TRBD2|TRBV7-2|16|-
CASSLGDSGSGETQYF
TGTGCCAGCAGCTTAGGTGATAGCGGGAGTGGCGAGACCCAGTACTTC
>TRBJ2-7|TRBD1|TRBV28|15|-
CASSAGTGVRYEQYF
TGTGCCAGCAGTGCCGGGACAGGGGTGAGGTACGAGCAGTACTTC
>TRBJ2-5|-|TRBV20-1|12|few
CSAKPGMETQYF
TGCAGTGCTAAGCCGGGGATGGAGACCCAGTACTTC
>TRBJ2-1|-|TRBV12-3/TRBV12-4|16|-
CASTFAGRPSYNEQFF
TGTGCCAGCACCTTCGCGGGGCGCCCCTCCTACAATGAGCAGTTCTTC
>TRBJ2-1|-|TRBV29-1|14|-
CSVERQGNYNEQFF
TGCAGCGTTGAGAGGCAGGGGAACTACAATGAGCAGTTCTTC
>TRBJ2-1|TRBD1|TRBV4-3|15|few
CASSRSGTAYNEQFF
TGCGCCAGCAGCCGATCCGGGACAGCCTACAATGAGCAGTTCTTC
>TRBJ1-3|-|TRBV12-3/TRBV12-4|16|-
CASSLQPGVSGNTIYF
TGTGCCAGCAGTTTACAACCCGGAGTCTCTGGAAACACCATATATTTT
>TRBJ2-1|TRBD2|TRBV12-3/TRBV12-4|15|few
CASSLLAGEIHEQFF
TGTGCCAGCAGTTTACTGGCGGGAGAAATTCATGAGCAGTTCTTC
>TRBJ2-1|TRBD2|TRBV7-6|18|-
CASSLAFWRGSSYNEQFF
TGTGCCAGCAGCTTAGCGTTCTGGCGGGGGAGCTCCTACAATGAGCAGTTCTTC
>TRBJ1-1|-|TRBV7-2|11|-
CASSSFTEAFF
TGTGCCAGCAGCTCCTTCACTGAAGCTTTCTTT
>TRBJ2-1|TRBD2|TRBV10-2|12|once
CASRDTSGEQFF
TGCGCCAGCAGGGACACTAGCGGGGAGCAGTTCTTC
>TRBJ1-1|-|TRBV29-1|13|-
CSVVRGGNTEAFF
TGCAGCGTTGTAAGGGGGGGGAACACTGAAGCTTTCTTT
>TRBJ2-2|-|TRBV29-1|14|few
CSVGTIANTGELFF
TGCAGCGTTGGGACGATCGCGAACACCGGGGAGCTGTTTTTT
>TRBJ2-7|TRBD1|TRBV6-5|15|few
CASSYSGQGPYEQYF
TGTGCCAGCAGTTACTCAGGACAGGGGCCCTACGAGCAGTACTTC
>TRBJ2-1|-|TRBV2|14|-
CASSDADGNNEQFF
TGTGCCAGCAGTGACGCAGACGGAAACAATGAGCAGTTCTTC
>TRBJ2-1|TRBD2|TRBV20-1|16|-
CSARDPVGLGYNEQFF
TGCAGTGCTAGAGATCCGGTGGGACTAGGCTACAATGAGCAGTTCTTC
>TRBJ2-7|-|TRBV15|12|-
CATSREGGEQYF
TGTGCCACCAGCAGAGAAGGAGGGGAGCAGTACTTC
>TRBJ2-1|-|TRBV10-3|16|few
CAISSLGLPSYNEQFF
TGTGCCATCAGTTCCCTCGGACTACCCTCCTACAATGAGCAGTTCTTC
>TRBJ2-3|TRBD1|TRBV20-1|15|-
CSARDPGQGRDTQYF
TGCAGTGCTAGAGATCCCGGACAGGGGCGAGATACGCAGTATTTT
>TRBJ2-7|-|TRBV7-2|17|few
CASSLAGGMGWGYEQYF
TGTGCCAGCAGCTTAGCGGGCGGGATGGGGTGGGGCTACGAGCAGTACTTC
>TRBJ2-5|-|TRBV12-3/TRBV12-4|18|-
CASSLAVGTSTRAETQYF
TGTGCCAGCAGTTTAGCGGTCGGGACATCGACACGTGCGGAGACCCAGTACTTC
>TRBJ1-5|-|TRBV2|15|few
CASSESLREDQPQHF
TGTGCCAGCAGCGAATCGCTCAGGGAAGATCAGCCCCAGCATTTT